These 24 T cell receptor beta chains share one sample of origin, sequenced in a study of T cells in Graves' hyperthyroidism and ophthalmopathy. RNA transcripts served as the template for amplifying TCR beta CDR3 regions. When the TCR CDR3 underwent first-round RT-PCR, the HTBI primer set was used. MiXCR, applied by TCRdb to the multiplex PCR reads, yields one record per CDR3 protein. The data hold 450,000 to 500,000 distinct CDR3 sequences, with about 22% observed a single time. The sample was blood. Receptors originate from a woman in her sixties or seventies with Graves' ophthalmopathy.

This clonotype was picked up a small number of times. The chain employs TRBV30 and TRBJ1-2; possible D gene TRBD1, 6 bases. The CDR3 sequence is 13 residues long. V lost 5 bases and J lost 5, with 15 bases in between. Per germline, CDR1 GTSNPN and CDR2 SVGIG (reference sequence). The CDR3 protein is CAWGITGSYGYTF. The CDR3 DNA reads as TGTGCCTGGGGAATAACAGGGAGTTATGGCTACACCTTC.

This clonotype has more than one count but fewer than ten. V and J are TRBV3-1 and TRBJ1-3; a possible D gene is TRBD1 (5 bases). CDR1 is LGHDT and CDR2 is YNNKEL in the germline V gene (reference sequence). CDR3 size: 16 residues. V was cut by 1 base and J by 4 bases, with 14 bases left in between. As DNA, the CDR3 is TGTGCCAGCAGCCAAGGCGGGGGTTTTGCGGGAAACACCATATATTTT. This codes for CASSQGGGFAGNTIYF.

This chain joins TRBV16 and TRBJ2-5, with TRBD2 matching over 7 bases. CDR3 length equals 14 residues. Germline V CDR1 and CDR2: KGHSY, FQNENV. With 2 bases clipped from V and 3 bases from J, the junction kept 3 bases outside the gene matches. In nucleotides, the CDR3 is TGTGCCAGCAGCCAACAAGGGACTAAAGAGACCCAGTACTTC. Amino acids: CASSQQGTKETQYF. The whole variable domain, remainder taken from reference TRBV16 and TRBJ2-5, is GEEVAQTPKHLVRGEGQKAKLYCAPIKGHSYVFWYQQVLKNEFKFLISFQNENVFDETGMPKERFSAKCLPNSPCSLEIQATKLEDSAVYFCASSQQGTKETQYFGPGTRLLVL.

This clonotype occurred a few times. V usage is TRBV30 and J usage is TRBJ1-1; D uncertain. CDR3 length: 13 residues. The V gene's germline CDR1 is GTSNPN and CDR2 SVGIG (reference sequence). Trimming stripped 5 bases from V and 4 bases from J, with 14 bases between. CDR3 DNA sequence: TGTGCCTGGGGAACTTTGTGGGGCACTGAAGCTTTCTTT. It yields the protein CAWGTLWGTEAFF. Full variable domain (outside the CDR3, taken from reference TRBV30 and TRBJ1-1): SQTIHQWPATLVQPVGSPLSLECTVEGTSNPNLYWYRQAAGRGLQLLFYSVGIGQISSEVPQNLSASRPQDRQFILSSKKLLLSDSGFYLCAWGTLWGTEAFFGQGTRLTVV.

This clonotype has more than one count but fewer than ten. The CDR3 DNA reads TGTGCCAGCAGCCATATAGGGGTGAACACTGAAGCTTTCTTT. Its protein product is CASSHIGVNTEAFF. The rearrangement joins TRBV27 to TRBJ1-1; tentative D call: TRBD1 (5 bases). The V end was cut by 6 bases, the J end by 0 bases, with 11 bases between. The CDR3 has 14 amino acids. Per germline, CDR1 MNHEY and CDR2 SMNVEV (reference sequence).

The chain joins TRBV20-1 to TRBJ1-2; possible D gene TRBD1, 5 bases. This CDR3 region has 14 residues. Between the trimmed V and J ends, which lost 0 bases and 4 bases, there was a span of 12 bases. Germline lookup yields CDR1 DFQATT and CDR2 SNEGSKA (reference sequence). The CDR3 sequence: CSARDLYRSYGYTF. In DNA form, the CDR3 reads TGCAGTGCTAGAGATCTTTACAGGTCCTATGGCTACACCTTC.

This clonotype was counted only a few times. This sequence joins TRBV7-3 and TRBJ1-2; D possibly corresponds to TRBD1 (6 bases). The CDR3 totals 13 residues. Germline CDR1 is SGHTA and CDR2 is FQGTGA. With 2 bases removed from V and 7 bases from J, the gap between germline ends came to 11 bases. The CDR3 coding sequence is TGTGCCAGCAGCTTAGGGGACATGGTTGGCTACACCTTC. This gives the protein CASSLGDMVGYTF.

This clonotype was seen a handful of times. The chain joins TRBV4-1 to TRBJ2-1; D unclear. The CDR3 sequence is 15 residues long. V was trimmed by 1 base and J by 1 base, leaving 8 bases between them. Germline V lookup: CDR1 MGHRA, CDR2 YSYEKL. This chain's CDR3 is CASSQGTSSYNEQFF. The DNA of the CDR3 is TGCGCCAGCAGCCAAGGGACGTCTTCCTACAATGAGCAGTTCTTC.

This clonotype was observed a handful of times. V is TRBV6-1 and J is TRBJ1-1, with a weak D call TRBD1 (5 bases). The germline V gene has CDR1 MNHNS and CDR2 SASEGT. The V and J ends lost 10 bases and 5 bases respectively, with 20 bases between them. The CDR3 length is 14 residues. The CDR3 reads CATLPGGILTEAFF. The CDR3 coding sequence is TGTGCCACACTCCCTGGGGGGATTTTGACTGAAGCTTTCTTT.

This clonotype has ten or more counts. CDR3 sequence reads: CASSFRSFKKGNQPQHF. CDR3 coding DNA: TGTGCCAGCAGTTTTCGGTCGTTCAAGAAGGGCAATCAGCCCCAGCATTTT. The chain recombines TRBV28 with TRBJ1-5, with unresolved D. V gave up 3 bases and J gave up 2 bases, with 17 bases separating them. CDR1 and CDR2 from the germline V gene are MDHEN and SYDVKM. The CDR3 loop spans 17 amino acids.

This chain connects TRBV20-1 to TRBJ2-1; 11 nucleotides align to TRBD2. Germline V gene lookup returns CDR1 DFQATT and CDR2 SNEGSKA (reference sequence). Trimming at V came to 3 bases and at J to 7 bases, leaving 5 bases not matched to a gene. This CDR3 contains 14 residues. CDR3 residues: CSASASGRKNEQFF. The CDR3 DNA follows: TGCAGTGCTAGCGCTAGCGGGAGGAAAAATGAGCAGTTCTTC.

The chain employs TRBV18 and TRBJ2-1; 11 bases agree with TRBD2. The germline gives CDR1 KGHSH, CDR2 LQKENI. The CDR3 has 17 residues. Germline trimming cut 0 bases from V and 10 bases from J; bases unmatched to any gene: 11. CDR3 residues: CASSPPSKLAGVFEQFF. The CDR3 nucleotides are TGTGCCAGCTCACCACCGAGTAAACTAGCGGGAGTCTTCGAGCAGTTCTTC.

Ten or more counts support this clonotype. V and J are TRBV9 and TRBJ1-1; 8 nucleotides line up with TRBD1. Germline V gives CDR1 SGDLS, CDR2 YYNGEE. The CDR3 is 17 amino acids. V dropped 0 bases and J dropped 0; count of bases not matched to a gene: 7. The CDR3 here is CASSVDPQGAVNTEAFF. The CDR3 DNA sequence: TGTGCCAGCAGCGTAGACCCGCAGGGGGCCGTGAACACTGAAGCTTTCTTT.

The CDR3 DNA sequence: TGTGCCAGTAGGGGTTTAGATAGCAATCAGCCCCAGCATTTT. It is translated as CASRGLDSNQPQHF. The chain employs TRBV19 and TRBJ1-5; the D is unclear. The V end lost 6 bases, the J end lost 0 bases, and 9 bases lay between the germline ends. The CDR3 is 14 amino acids. Germline V lookup: CDR1 LNHDA, CDR2 SQIVND (reference sequence).

This clonotype has just a few counts. The chain carries TRBV6-1 and TRBJ1-2; the D is unclear. V lost 5 bases and J 4 bases, leaving 8 bases between the germline ends. This CDR3 contains 12 residues. Per germline, CDR1 MNHNS and CDR2 SASEGT. The CDR3 protein is CASSTGAYGYTF. DNA for the CDR3: TGTGCCAGCAGTACCGGCGCCTATGGCTACACCTTC.

The chain joins TRBV20-1 to TRBJ1-1; D remains ambiguous. Trimming took 1 base from V and 0 from J, leaving 12 bases between them. The CDR3 consists of 15 residues. CDR1 is DFQATT and CDR2 is SNEGSKA in the germline V gene (reference sequence). This chain's CDR3 is CSARGVVRMNTEAFF. CDR3 bases: TGCAGTGCTAGAGGGGTGGTGCGTATGAACACTGAAGCTTTCTTT.

This clonotype was detected only a few times. This chain links TRBV27 with TRBJ2-1; D tentatively fits TRBD1 or TRBD2 (5 bases each). This CDR3 region has 14 residues. Germline V CDR1 and CDR2: MNHEY, SMNVEV (reference sequence). The V and J ends lost 4 bases and 7 bases respectively, with 14 bases between them. The CDR3 loop reads CASSSGTWGNEQFF. In DNA form, the CDR3 reads TGTGCCAGCAGTTCTGGGACCTGGGGGAATGAGCAGTTCTTC.

This chain uses TRBV10-1 with TRBJ2-7; 9 nucleotides align to TRBD1. CDR3 length: 15 amino acids. J lost 5 bases, V lost 0 bases, and 5 bases had no gene match. Looked up from germline, CDR1 is WNHNN and CDR2 is SYGVQD (reference sequence). CDR3 amino acids: CASSESGDRAHEQYF. As DNA, the CDR3 is TGCGCCAGCAGTGAGTCCGGGGACAGGGCCCACGAGCAGTACTTC.

There are many counts of this clonotype. V gene TRBV20-1 combines with J gene TRBJ2-1; D is possibly TRBD2 (7 bases). The CDR3 length is 16 residues. Looked up from germline, CDR1 is DFQATT and CDR2 is SNEGSKA (reference sequence). V lost 4 bases and J lost 0, with 16 bases in between. CDR3 sequence: CSATGGSGGSYNEQFF. The CDR3 DNA follows: TGCAGTGCTACGGGGGGCTCCGGGGGCTCCTACAATGAGCAGTTCTTC.

This chain joins TRBV18 and TRBJ2-3; D is perhaps TRBD2 (6 bases). The V gene's germline CDR1 is KGHSH and CDR2 LQKENI. CDR3 size: 15 residues. V was shortened by 2 bases and J by 3 bases, with 12 bases between the two germline ends. Here the CDR3 DNA reads TGTGCCAGCTCACCAGGCGGGACCAGGACAGATACGCAGTATTTT. Translating gives CASSPGGTRTDTQYF.

This clonotype was observed a few times. The chain employs TRBV20-1 and TRBJ2-7, with D unclear. V was clipped by 0 bases and J by 2 bases, with 11 bases between them. Looked up from germline, CDR1 is DFQATT and CDR2 is SNEGSKA (reference sequence). This CDR3 region has 14 residues. For the CDR3, the DNA is TGCAGTGCTAGAGATTTAGGGCACCCCTACGAGCAGTACTTC. Translated: CSARDLGHPYEQYF.

The chain combines TRBV29-1 with TRBJ2-2; tentative D call: TRBD1 (6 bases). V shed 4 bases and J shed 6 bases, with 21 bases lying between them. The CDR3 covers 16 residues. CDR1 SQVTM and CDR2 ANQGSEA come from the germline V gene. The CDR3 sequence: CSVVQGHKDGSGELFF. Written as DNA, the CDR3 is TGCAGCGTTGTTCAGGGACACAAGGACGGTTCCGGGGAGCTGTTTTTT.

The CDR3 sequence is CASSWGGSNEKLFF. The CDR3 DNA sequence: TGTGCCAGCAGTTGGGGGGGGTCTAATGAAAAACTGTTTTTT. The genes are TRBV27 and TRBJ1-4, with D possibly matching TRBD1 (5 bases). Germline V gene data show CDR1 as MNHEY and CDR2 as SMNVEV (reference sequence). Trimming removed 4 bases from V and 3 bases from J, with 9 bases in between. The CDR3 is made up of 14 amino acids.

The rearrangement joins TRBV18 to TRBJ1-5; 7 bases fit TRBD1. Unmatched junction bases numbered 4, after V lost 3 bases and J lost 2 bases. The CDR3 is 15 amino acids. CDR1 is KGHSH and CDR2 is LQKENI in the germline V gene. Here the CDR3 reads CASSPNQGGNQPQHF. CDR3 in DNA: TGTGCCAGCTCACCTAATCAGGGGGGCAATCAGCCCCAGCATTTT.